The rows below give T cell receptor beta chains drawn from one sample of a study of blood T cell repertoires in COVID-19. TCRdb's table, derived via immunoSEQ multiplex PCR, lists solely in-frame clones and lacks some. The profile shows about 240,000 clones, 75% to 90% of them singletons. Material: peripheral blood. The receptors derive from a man aged 55 to 70 who had recovered from COVID-19. Both conserved end residues are part of each CDR3. A D gene is named only where the DNA matches it firmly. The listing skips clone size in some rows; elsewhere it reads once, few, many or a size class.

j_call d_call clone_size v_call cdr3_aa cdr3_nt
TRBJ1-3 . . TRBV19 CASEQGNGNTIYF TGTGCCAGTGAGCAGGGTAATGGAAACACCATATATTTT
TRBJ2-7 TRBD1 . TRBV7-4 CASSLGETGGYYEQYF TGTGCCAGCAGCTTAGGGGAGACAGGGGGATACTACGAGCAGTACTTC
TRBJ1-1 TRBD1 once TRBV7-6 CASSPTRDRDTEAFF TGTGCCAGCAGCCCGACCCGGGACAGGGATACTGAAGCTTTCTTT
TRBJ1-5 . few TRBV19 CASSISDQPQHF TGTGCCAGTAGTATATCAGATCAGCCCCAGCATTTT
TRBJ2-4 . . TRBV4-2 CASSPRRTGGNIQYF TGTGCCAGCAGCCCCCGCCGAACGGGTGGAAACATTCAGTACTTC
TRBJ1-3 . . TRBV4-2 CASSQEGGDGNTIYF TGTGCCAGCAGCCAAGAAGGGGGAGATGGAAACACCATATATTTT
TRBJ1-1 . . TRBV15 CATSRGGPGQAFF TGTGCCACCAGCAGAGGGGGCCCAGGACAAGCTTTCTTT
TRBJ1-2 TRBD1 once TRBV5-1 CASSRDRGGHYGYTF TGCGCCAGCAGCCGGGACAGGGGAGGACACTATGGCTACACCTTC
TRBJ2-2 . . TRBV3-1/TRBV3-2 CASSYSRPNTGELFF TGTGCCAGCAGCTACAGCAGACCTAACACCGGGGAGCTGTTTTTT
TRBJ2-2 TRBD2 . TRBV6-5 CASTAGGSGTGELFF TGTGCCAGCACCGCGGGGGGGAGTGGCACCGGGGAGCTGTTTTTT
TRBJ2-3 . . TRBV9 CASSVVGAKPDTQYF TGTGCCAGCAGCGTAGTGGGGGCTAAGCCAGATACGCAGTATTTT
TRBJ2-3 TRBD2 many TRBV13 CASSLPSGGTSTDTQYF TGTGCCAGCAGCTTACCTAGCGGGGGGACCAGCACAGATACGCAGTATTTT
TRBJ2-1 . . TRBV18 CASSPLGGGGEQFF TGTGCCAGCTCACCACTCGGAGGCGGTGGTGAGCAGTTCTTC
TRBJ2-3 . . TRBV19 CASSGDADTQYF TGTGCCAGTAGCGGGGATGCAGATACGCAGTATTTT
TRBJ1-1 . . TRBV30 CAWSWGRLDTEAFF TGTGCCTGGAGTTGGGGGCGCTTGGACACTGAAGCTTTCTTT
TRBJ1-2 . . TRBV30 CAWSVQGSQPRYTF TGTGCCTGGAGTGTACAGGGCAGCCAACCGCGCTACACCTTC
TRBJ1-2 . few TRBV5-8 CASSARWGSYYGYTF TGTGCCAGCAGCGCGCGGTGGGGCAGCTACTATGGCTACACCTTC
TRBJ1-1 TRBD1 . TRBV7-8 CASSPWTGRNTEAFF TGTGCCAGCAGCCCTTGGACAGGGAGGAACACTGAAGCTTTCTTT
TRBJ1-6 . . TRBV6-2/TRBV6-3 CASNPFSGISPLHF TGTGCCAGCAACCCCTTTTCAGGGATTTCACCCCTCCACTTT
TRBJ2-2 . . TRBV18 CASSLKTSNTGELFF TGTGCCAGCTCACTAAAGACTTCGAACACCGGGGAGCTGTTTTTT
TRBJ2-2 . . TRBV2 CASKGESLSGELFF TGTGCCAGCAAGGGGGAGAGTCTCAGCGGGGAGCTGTTTTTT
TRBJ2-1 TRBD1 . TRBV19 CASSSWDRVGNEQFF TGTGCCAGTAGTTCCTGGGACAGGGTGGGCAATGAGCAGTTCTTC
TRBJ2-7 . . TRBV28 CASSLTYEQYF TGTGCCAGCAGTCTTACCTACGAGCAGTACTTC
TRBJ2-1 . few TRBV27 CASTRSSVTYNEQFF TGTGCCAGCACCAGAAGTAGCGTTACCTACAATGAGCAGTTCTTC
TRBJ2-5 TRBD2 . TRBV5-5 CASSPGLAGGLGETQYF TGTGCCAGCAGCCCGGGACTAGCGGGGGGGCTGGGAGAGACCCAGTACTTC
TRBJ2-2 TRBD1 . TRBV13 CASSPMGQGRTGELFF TGTGCCAGCAGCCCCATGGGACAGGGGCGCACCGGGGAGCTGTTTTTT
TRBJ1-1 . . TRBV23-1 CASSQLIKTPNTEAFF TGCGCCAGCAGTCAATTGATTAAGACACCGAACACTGAAGCTTTCTTT
TRBJ1-2 TRBD1 . TRBV6-5 CASSFGQGSGYGYTF TGTGCCAGCAGTTTCGGACAGGGGTCCGGCTATGGCTACACCTTC
TRBJ2-5 . . TRBV20-1 CSAAQETQYF TGCAGTGCGGCCCAAGAGACCCAGTACTTC
TRBJ1-4 . . TRBV21-1 CASSKAGLRSRLFF TGTGCCAGCAGCAAAGCGGGGCTACGGTCGAGACTGTTTTTT
TRBJ2-1 . . TRBV27 CASSPAGAREQFF TGTGCCAGCAGTCCCGCGGGGGCTCGGGAGCAGTTCTTC
TRBJ1-2 . . TRBV9 CASSVGTALGGYTF TGTGCCAGCAGCGTCGGGACTGCTCTCGGTGGCTACACCTTC
TRBJ2-1 TRBD2 . TRBV19 CASRRIAGGPYNEQFF TGTGCCAGTAGGAGGATAGCGGGGGGGCCATACAATGAGCAGTTCTTC
TRBJ2-3 TRBD2 . TRBV11-3 CASSISSGGSTDTQYF TGTGCCAGCAGCATATCTAGCGGGGGGTCCACAGATACGCAGTATTTT
TRBJ1-5 . . TRBV5-1 CASSPDSTNQPQHF TGCGCCAGCAGCCCCGACTCCACTAATCAGCCCCAGCATTTT
TRBJ2-1 TRBD2 . TRBV10-3 CAIRGTSGGPGSEQFF TGTGCCATCAGGGGGACTAGCGGGGGCCCGGGGAGTGAGCAGTTCTTC
TRBJ2-3 . . TRBV6-2/TRBV6-3 CASSYRPPRDTQYF TGTGCCAGCAGTTACCGCCCCCCGCGGGATACGCAGTATTTT
TRBJ2-1 TRBD2 few TRBV11-2 CASRTGTSGNEQFF TGTGCCAGCAGAACCGGGACTAGCGGAAATGAGCAGTTCTTC
TRBJ2-1 . once TRBV12-5 CASGLLVNEQFF TGTGCTAGTGGTTTGTTAGTCAATGAGCAGTTCTTC
TRBJ2-1 . . TRBV10-3 CAISEGQGLAPGNEQFF TGTGCCATCAGTGAAGGTCAGGGGTTAGCCCCCGGCAATGAGCAGTTCTTC
TRBJ2-2 . few TRBV24-1 CATRSQKNTGELFF TGTGCCACCAGATCACAGAAAAACACCGGGGAGCTGTTTTTT
TRBJ2-3 TRBD1 . TRBV5-1 CASSTGESLSDTQYF TGCGCCAGCTCGACAGGGGAATCTTTATCAGATACGCAGTATTTT
TRBJ2-2 TRBD2 few TRBV7-6 CASSLDGTRRTGELFF TGTGCCAGCAGCTTAGACGGGACTAGACGGACCGGGGAGCTGTTTTTT
TRBJ1-5 . . TRBV2 CASTRGSNQPQHF TGTGCCAGCACCCGGGGTAGCAATCAGCCCCAGCATTTT
TRBJ1-3 . . TRBV4-1 CASSQGSPRRLSGNTIYF TGCGCCAGCAGCCAAGGTTCCCCCCGCAGGCTCTCTGGAAACACCATATATTTT
TRBJ1-1 TRBD1 . TRBV6-6 CASSYSGQMTEAFF TGTGCCAGCAGTTACTCGGGACAGATGACTGAAGCTTTCTTT
TRBJ2-1 TRBD2 once TRBV2 CASSEWLAVSSYNEQFF TGTGCCAGCAGTGAATGGCTAGCGGTAAGCTCCTACAATGAGCAGTTCTTC
TRBJ2-6 . . TRBV6-5 CASSYTSSGANVLTF TGTGCCAGCAGCTACACGAGCTCTGGGGCCAACGTCCTGACTTTC
TRBJ2-1 . many TRBV5-1 CASSFSPQDNEQFF TGCGCCAGCAGCTTCAGTCCCCAAGACAATGAGCAGTTCTTC
TRBJ1-4 . . TRBV25-1 CASSTSIDRGEKLFF TGTGCCAGCAGTACCTCCATTGATAGAGGGGAAAAACTGTTTTTT
TRBJ1-5 . . TRBV6-5 CASSYAGVAQPQHF TGTGCCAGCAGTTATGCAGGGGTGGCTCAGCCCCAGCATTTT